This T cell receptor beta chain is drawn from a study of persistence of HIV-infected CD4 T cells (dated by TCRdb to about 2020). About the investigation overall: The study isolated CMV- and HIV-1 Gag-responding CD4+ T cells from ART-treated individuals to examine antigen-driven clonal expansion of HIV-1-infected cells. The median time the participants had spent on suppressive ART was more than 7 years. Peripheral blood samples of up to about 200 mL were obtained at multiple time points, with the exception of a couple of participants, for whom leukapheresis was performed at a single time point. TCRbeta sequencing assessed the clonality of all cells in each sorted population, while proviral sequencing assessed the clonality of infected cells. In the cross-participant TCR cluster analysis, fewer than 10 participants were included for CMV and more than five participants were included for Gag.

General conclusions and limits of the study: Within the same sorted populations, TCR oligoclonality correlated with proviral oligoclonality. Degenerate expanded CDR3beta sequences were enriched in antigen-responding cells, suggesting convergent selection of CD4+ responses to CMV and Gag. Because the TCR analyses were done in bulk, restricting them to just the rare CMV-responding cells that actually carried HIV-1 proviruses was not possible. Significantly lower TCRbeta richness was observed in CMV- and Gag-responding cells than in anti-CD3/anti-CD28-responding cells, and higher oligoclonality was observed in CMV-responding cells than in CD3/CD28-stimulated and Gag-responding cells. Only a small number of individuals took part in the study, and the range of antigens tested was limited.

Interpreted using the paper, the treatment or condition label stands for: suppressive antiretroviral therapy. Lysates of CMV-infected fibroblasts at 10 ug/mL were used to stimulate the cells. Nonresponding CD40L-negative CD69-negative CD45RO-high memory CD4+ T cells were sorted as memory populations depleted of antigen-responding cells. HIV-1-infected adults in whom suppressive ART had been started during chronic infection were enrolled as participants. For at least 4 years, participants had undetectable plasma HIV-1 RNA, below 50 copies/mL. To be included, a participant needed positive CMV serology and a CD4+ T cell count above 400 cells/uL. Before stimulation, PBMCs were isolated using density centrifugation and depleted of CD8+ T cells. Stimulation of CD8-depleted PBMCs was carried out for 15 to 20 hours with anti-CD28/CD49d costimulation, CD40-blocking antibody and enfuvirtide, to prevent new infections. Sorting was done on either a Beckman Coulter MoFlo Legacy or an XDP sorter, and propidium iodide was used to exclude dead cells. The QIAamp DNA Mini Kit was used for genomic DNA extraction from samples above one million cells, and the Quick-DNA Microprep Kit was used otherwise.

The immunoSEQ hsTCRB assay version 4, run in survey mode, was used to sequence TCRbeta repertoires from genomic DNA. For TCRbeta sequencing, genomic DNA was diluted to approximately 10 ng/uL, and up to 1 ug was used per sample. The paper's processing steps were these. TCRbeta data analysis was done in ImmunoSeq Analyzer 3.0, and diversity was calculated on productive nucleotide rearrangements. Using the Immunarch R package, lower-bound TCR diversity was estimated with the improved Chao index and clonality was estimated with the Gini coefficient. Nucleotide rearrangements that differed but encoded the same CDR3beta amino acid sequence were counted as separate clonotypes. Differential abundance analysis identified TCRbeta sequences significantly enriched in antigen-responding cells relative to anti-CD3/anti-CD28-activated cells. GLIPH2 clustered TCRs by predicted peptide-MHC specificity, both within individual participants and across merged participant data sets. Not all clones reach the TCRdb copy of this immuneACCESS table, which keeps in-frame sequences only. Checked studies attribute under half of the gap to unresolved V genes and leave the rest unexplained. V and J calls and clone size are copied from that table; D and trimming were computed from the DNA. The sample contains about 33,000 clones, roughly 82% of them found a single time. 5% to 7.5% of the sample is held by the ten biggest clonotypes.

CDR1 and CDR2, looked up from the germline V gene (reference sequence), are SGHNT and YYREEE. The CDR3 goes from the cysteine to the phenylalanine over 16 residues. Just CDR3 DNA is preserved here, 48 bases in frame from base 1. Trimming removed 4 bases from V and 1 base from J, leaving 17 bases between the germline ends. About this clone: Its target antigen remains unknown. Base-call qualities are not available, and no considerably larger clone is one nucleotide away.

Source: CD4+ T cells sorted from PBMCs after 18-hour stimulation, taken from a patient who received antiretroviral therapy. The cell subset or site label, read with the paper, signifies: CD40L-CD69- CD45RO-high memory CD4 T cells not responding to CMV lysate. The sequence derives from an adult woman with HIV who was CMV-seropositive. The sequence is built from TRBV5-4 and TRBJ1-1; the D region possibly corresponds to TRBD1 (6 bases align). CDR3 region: CASSLASWGANTEAFF. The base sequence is TGTGCCAGCAGCCTAGCGTCGTGGGGGGCGAACACTGAAGCTTTCTTT.